Each of the 27 T cell receptor beta chains below was sequenced from the same sample in a study of cytomegalovirus exposure and HLA in healthy donors. A multiplex PCR was run with 60 Vbeta primers and 13 Jbeta primers. Sequencing used immunoSEQ multiplex PCR; TCRdb keeps in-frame clones, though not all of them. Of 130,000 or so clones listed, about three quarters are singletons. Sequenced input: PBMCs. These receptors all come from a woman aged 18 to 35 in good health and CMV-seronegative.

This clone was detected only once. V and J are TRBV15 and TRBJ2-1; a possible D gene is TRBD2 (5 bases). Trimming cost V 3 bases and J 8 bases, with 23 bases left between them. From germline, CDR1 is LNHNV and CDR2 YYDKDF (reference sequence). The CDR3 covers 17 residues. CDR3 coding DNA: TGTGCCACCAGCAGGCCTCGTTCGGAGGCAAGGAACGATGAGCAGTTCTTC. This translates into CATSRPRSEARNDEQFF. Full variable domain (rest looked up from reference TRBV15 and TRBJ2-1): DAMVIQNPRYQVTQFGKPVTLSCSQTLNHNVMYWYQQKSSQAPKLLFHYYDKDFNNEADTPDNFQSRRPNTSFCFLDIRSPGLGDTAMYLCATSRPRSEARNDEQFFGPGTRLTVL.

The J gene is TRBJ1-2, the V gene TRBV5-5; no firm D call. Looked up from germline, CDR1 is SGHKS and CDR2 is YYEKEE (reference sequence). The CDR3 sequence is 15 residues long. Trimming stripped 0 bases from V and 2 bases from J, with 11 bases between. The CDR3 protein is CASSLVSQANYGYTF. Here the CDR3 DNA reads TGTGCCAGCAGCTTGGTCTCGCAGGCAAACTATGGCTACACCTTC. Together with reference TRBV5-5 and TRBJ1-2, the CDR3 gives the full variable domain: DAGVTQSPTHLIKTRGQQVTLRCSPISGHKSVSWYQQVLGQGPQFIFQYYEKEERGRGNFPDRFSARQFPNYSSELNVNALLLGDSALYLCASSLVSQANYGYTFGSGTRLTVV.

The J gene is TRBJ2-2, the V gene TRBV5-4, with a tentative D call TRBD2 (6 bases). CDR3 size: 15 residues. CDR1 SGHNT and CDR2 YYREEE come from the germline V gene (reference sequence). The V gene lost 1 base and the J gene lost 4 bases, with 11 bases spanning the gap. CDR3 amino acids: CASSLRTSLTGELFF. In nucleotides, the CDR3 is TGTGCCAGCAGCTTGCGAACTAGCCTCACCGGGGAGCTGTTTTTT.

The CDR3, as DNA: TGTGCCAGCAGTGAATTGGGGCTAGCGGTCTCTGATACGCAGTATTTT. This sequence encodes CASSELGLAVSDTQYF. The V gene is TRBV2, the J gene TRBJ2-3; 7 positions agree with TRBD2. V shed 2 bases, J shed 6 bases, and the junction held 11 bases outside the gene matches. Germline V lookup: CDR1 SNHLY, CDR2 FYNNEI. The CDR3 covers 16 residues.

The CDR3 loop reads CASSFLGGNEQFF. The CDR3 DNA reads as TGTGCCAGCAGCTTTTTGGGAGGCAATGAGCAGTTCTTC. This chain uses TRBV5-6 with TRBJ2-1; D possibly corresponds to TRBD2 (6 bases). The CDR3 loop spans 13 amino acids. From germline, CDR1 is SGHDT and CDR2 YYEEEE. Trimming stripped 2 bases from V and 6 bases from J, with 9 bases between. Supplemented by reference TRBV5-6 and TRBJ2-1, the full variable domain reads DAGVTQSPTHLIKTRGQQVTLRCSPKSGHDTVSWYQQALGQGPQFIFQYYEEEERQRGNFPDRFSGHQFPNYSSELNVNALLLGDSALYLCASSFLGGNEQFFGPGTRLTVL.

V and J are TRBV5-4 and TRBJ1-1; maybe TRBD1 (5 bases). The germline V gene has CDR1 SGHNT and CDR2 YYREEE (reference sequence). The CDR3 is 13 amino acids. V was shortened by 5 bases and J by 1 base, with 9 bases between the two germline ends. The CDR3 is CASRGQSNTEAFF. In DNA, the CDR3 is TGTGCCAGCAGAGGACAATCGAACACTGAAGCTTTCTTT.

The rearrangement joins TRBV2 to TRBJ2-1, with TRBD2 identical over 7 bases. This CDR3 comprises 15 residues. The J segment lost 3 bases and the V segment lost 5 bases, leaving 7 bases of the junction unmatched. The V gene's germline CDR1 is SNHLY and CDR2 FYNNEI. This CDR3 reads CASSSAGVVYNEQFF. Here the CDR3 DNA reads TGTGCCAGCAGTTCGGCGGGAGTAGTCTACAATGAGCAGTTCTTC. The variable domain in full, completed from reference TRBV2 and TRBJ2-1, reads EPEVTQTPSHQVTQMGQEVILRCVPISNHLYFYWYRQILGQKVEFLVSFYNNEISEKSEIFDDQFSVERPDGSNFTLKIRSTKLEDSAMYFCASSSAGVVYNEQFFGPGTRLTVL.

V and J are TRBV5-6 and TRBJ2-3; D is unclear. Trimming shortened V by 0 bases and J by 2 bases, and 16 bases separated the two germline ends. This CDR3 region has 17 residues. The germline gives CDR1 SGHDT, CDR2 YYEEEE. CDR3 DNA sequence: TGTGCCAGCAGCTTGGCTTTTTCAGTCCGGGTCACAGATACGCAGTATTTT. It is translated as CASSLAFSVRVTDTQYF.

The rearrangement joins TRBV29-1 to TRBJ2-5; 7 positions match TRBD1. The CDR3 extends over 13 amino acids. Germline values: CDR1 SQVTM, CDR2 ANQGSEA. Trimming cost V 6 bases and J 1 base; bases outside gene matches: 5. CDR3 sequence (DNA): TGCAGCGTCGCCGGGACAGCCCAAGAGACCCAGTACTTC. This sequence encodes CSVAGTAQETQYF.

The chain carries TRBV5-4 and TRBJ2-7; TRBD2 aligns across 11 bases. Trimming took 3 bases from V and 3 from J; bases not matched to a gene: 2. The germline V gene encodes CDR1 SGHNT and CDR2 YYREEE (reference sequence). The CDR3 is made up of 14 amino acids. The CDR3 DNA reads as TGTGCCAGCAGCTCGGGACTAGCGGACTACGAGCAGTACTTC. This codes for CASSSGLADYEQYF.

CDR3 DNA sequence: TGCGCCAGCAGCCACCCAGGGTGGTATGGCTACACCTTC. Protein product: CASSHPGWYGYTF. V is TRBV4-1 and J is TRBJ1-2; D possibly corresponds to TRBD1 (5 bases). Germline V gene sequence: CDR1 MGHRA, CDR2 YSYEKL. The CDR3 contains 13 residues. V shed 3 bases and J shed 5 bases, with 10 bases lying between them.

The chain carries TRBV6-1 and TRBJ1-4; no clear D. Trimming took off 2 bases at V and 5 bases at J, with 12 bases between the two ends. The CDR3 covers 15 residues. CDR1 is MNHNS and CDR2 is SASEGT in the germline V gene. The CDR3 is CASSEFWGENEKLFF. The CDR3 DNA reads as TGTGCCAGCAGTGAATTCTGGGGAGAAAATGAAAAACTGTTTTTT.

The rearrangement links TRBV10-2 to TRBJ1-1; D is ambiguous. The ends were cut back, 11 bases at V and 0 bases at J, with 13 bases in the middle. The CDR3 has 13 amino acids. The germline gives CDR1 WSHSY, CDR2 SAAADI. In DNA, the CDR3 is TGCGCCTGCCTAGCCGTGGTGAACACTGAAGCTTTCTTT. As protein: CACLAVVNTEAFF.

This clone was observed once. The CDR3 DNA sequence: TGCGCCAGCAGCCAAGATAAGTCAGGGGGCGCAAGCGAGCAGTACTTC. As protein: CASSQDKSGGASEQYF. V and J are TRBV4-1 and TRBJ2-7, with TRBD1 matching over 8 bases. The V gene's germline CDR1 is MGHRA and CDR2 YSYEKL. The CDR3 is 16 residues long. Trimming cost V 0 bases and J 6 bases; bases outside gene matches: 10.

The chain has TRBV6-5 and TRBJ2-1; TRBD2 matches at 8 bases. The germline V gene has CDR1 MNHEY and CDR2 SVGAGI. With 6 bases clipped from V and 4 bases from J, the junction kept 5 bases outside the gene matches. CDR3 size: 14 residues. This chain's CDR3 is CASRTSGGYNEQFF. The DNA of the CDR3 is TGTGCCAGCAGAACTAGCGGTGGATACAATGAGCAGTTCTTC.

The table lists this clone with a few counts. The chain couples TRBV5-4 to TRBJ2-1; 7 bases are a match to TRBD2. V lost 2 bases and J lost 0; bases outside the gene matches: 2. The CDR3 totals 15 residues. Germline V gene lookup returns CDR1 SGHNT and CDR2 YYREEE (reference sequence). CDR3 loop: CASSFGGSSYNEQFF. The CDR3 DNA reads as TGTGCCAGCAGCTTCGGCGGGAGCTCCTACAATGAGCAGTTCTTC.

V is TRBV20-1 and J is TRBJ1-2, with a tentative D call TRBD1 (5 bases). Germline V gene data show CDR1 as DFQATT and CDR2 as SNEGSKA (reference sequence). The CDR3 totals 10 residues. This CDR3 reads CSGGTARDTF. As DNA, the CDR3 is TGCTCCGGGGGGACCGCTAGGGACACCTTC.

The chain links TRBV6-5 to TRBJ1-2, with a tentative D call TRBD1 (5 bases). Trimming took 5 bases from V and 0 from J, leaving 13 bases between them. This CDR3 spans 15 amino acids. Germline V gives CDR1 MNHEY, CDR2 SVGAGI. DNA for the CDR3: TGTGCCAGCAGTCCCCGGGGGACGGCTAACTATGGCTACACCTTC. This codes for CASSPRGTANYGYTF.

This chain uses TRBV2 with TRBJ2-2; 8 bases match TRBD2. V gave up 3 bases and J gave up 2 bases; unmatched junction bases: 2. The CDR3 spans 15 residues. CDR1 is SNHLY and CDR2 is FYNNEI in the germline V gene. The CDR3 DNA reads as TGTGCCAGCAGTGACACTAGCGGTAACACCGGGGAGCTGTTTTTT. This codes for CASSDTSGNTGELFF.

As concerns this clone: This same CDR3 is encoded by further DNA sequences in the sample. V is TRBV5-6 and J is TRBJ2-1, with unresolved D. The CDR3 has 17 residues. Germline V gene sequence: CDR1 SGHDT, CDR2 YYEEEE. The V end was cut by 4 bases, the J end by 1 base, with 18 bases between. CDR3 nucleotides: TGTGCCAGCAGCAAGTCGGTTCTCCCTCGTTCCTACAATGAGCAGTTCTTC. This translates into CASSKSVLPRSYNEQFF. Based on the CDR3 plus reference TRBV5-6 and TRBJ2-1, the full variable domain is DAGVTQSPTHLIKTRGQQVTLRCSPKSGHDTVSWYQQALGQGPQFIFQYYEEEERQRGNFPDRFSGHQFPNYSSELNVNALLLGDSALYLCASSKSVLPRSYNEQFFGPGTRLTVL.

This clone came up once. The rearrangement uses TRBV7-9 and TRBJ1-1; a weak D match, TRBD1 (6 bases). This CDR3 has 13 residues. V was cut by 8 bases and J by 0 bases, with 10 bases left in between. CDR1 and CDR2 (germline): SEHNR, FQNEAQ (reference sequence). The CDR3 loop is CASRDIMNTEAFF. CDR3 nucleotides: TGTGCCAGCCGGGACATAATGAACACTGAAGCTTTCTTT.

The chain is built from TRBV15 and TRBJ1-5; D remains ambiguous. Germline-derived CDR1 and CDR2 are LNHNV and YYDKDF (reference sequence). The V end lost 3 bases, the J end lost 7 bases, and 13 bases lay between the germline ends. CDR3 length: 14 residues. CDR3 amino acids: CATSRRAGGQPQHF. The CDR3, as DNA: TGTGCCACCAGCAGGAGGGCCGGAGGGCAGCCCCAGCATTTT.

The rearrangement joins TRBV29-1 to TRBJ2-1; 8 nucleotides line up with TRBD1. The germline CDR1 and CDR2 sequences are SQVTM and ANQGSEA. This CDR3 contains 14 residues. V dropped 1 base and J dropped 9; count of bases not matched to a gene: 8. The CDR3 DNA reads as TGCAGCGTTGAAGTTGGGCAGGGGGCTGGTGAGCAGTTCTTC. As protein: CSVEVGQGAGEQFF.

This clone was counted a few times. The rearrangement uses TRBV15 and TRBJ2-5; D may be TRBD2 (6 bases). CDR3 length: 15 residues. Between the trimmed V and J ends, which lost 6 bases and 4 bases, there was a span of 18 bases. From germline, CDR1 is LNHNV and CDR2 YYDKDF (reference sequence). The CDR3 region has the DNA TGTGCCACCAGTCTTAGACTCGGGAGTGGAGAGACCCAGTACTTC. This encodes CATSLRLGSGETQYF.

The rearrangement joins TRBV6-5 to TRBJ2-7; the match to TRBD2 covers 7 bases. The V and J ends lost 4 bases and 2 bases, in that order; junction bases with no gene match: 5. Germline loops: CDR1 MNHEY, CDR2 SVGAGI. CDR3 length: 14 amino acids. Here the CDR3 reads CASSSAGSTYEQYF. The DNA for the CDR3 is TGTGCCAGCAGTTCAGCGGGAAGCACCTACGAGCAGTACTTC.

The chain links TRBV6-1 to TRBJ2-5, with D unclear. The J call is in doubt because the DNA end fits TRBJ2-7 better. Germline V gene data show CDR1 as MNHNS and CDR2 as SASEGT. This CDR3 is 15 amino acids long. The CDR3 DNA sequence: TGTGCCAGCAGATCGAGAGCCGAACCTACCTACGAGCAGTACTTC. It codes for CASRSRAEPTYEQYF.

This sequence joins TRBV15 and TRBJ2-1, with D perhaps matching TRBD2 (5 bases). The CDR3 consists of 15 residues. The germline V gene encodes CDR1 LNHNV and CDR2 YYDKDF (reference sequence). V was pared by 0 bases and J by 9 bases, with 15 bases between. The CDR3 DNA is TGTGCCACCAGCAGAGATCTCACATGGGCGGGTGAGCAGTTCTTC. It is translated as CATSRDLTWAGEQFF.